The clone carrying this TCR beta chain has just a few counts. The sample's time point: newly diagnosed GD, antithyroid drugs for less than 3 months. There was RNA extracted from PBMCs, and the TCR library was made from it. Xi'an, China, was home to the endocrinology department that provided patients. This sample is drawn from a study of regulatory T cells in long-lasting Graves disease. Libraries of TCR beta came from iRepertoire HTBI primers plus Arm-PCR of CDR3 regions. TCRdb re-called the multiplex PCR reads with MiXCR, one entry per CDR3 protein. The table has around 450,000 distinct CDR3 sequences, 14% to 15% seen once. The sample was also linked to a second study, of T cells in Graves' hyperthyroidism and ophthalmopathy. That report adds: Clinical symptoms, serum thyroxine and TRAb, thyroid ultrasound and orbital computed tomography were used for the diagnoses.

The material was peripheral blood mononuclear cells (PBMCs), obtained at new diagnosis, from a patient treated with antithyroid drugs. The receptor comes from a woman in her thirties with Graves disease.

In nucleotides, the CDR3 is TGTGCCAGCAGCTGGGAGCCGCAAAGGGATCAGCCCCAGCATTTT. Translation: CASSWEPQRDQPQHF. The rearrangement joins TRBV7-2 to TRBJ1-5, with D hard to call. The V gene lost 4 bases and the J gene lost 5 bases, with 15 bases spanning the gap. The CDR3 totals 15 residues. Germline-derived CDR1 and CDR2 are SGHTA and FQGNSA.